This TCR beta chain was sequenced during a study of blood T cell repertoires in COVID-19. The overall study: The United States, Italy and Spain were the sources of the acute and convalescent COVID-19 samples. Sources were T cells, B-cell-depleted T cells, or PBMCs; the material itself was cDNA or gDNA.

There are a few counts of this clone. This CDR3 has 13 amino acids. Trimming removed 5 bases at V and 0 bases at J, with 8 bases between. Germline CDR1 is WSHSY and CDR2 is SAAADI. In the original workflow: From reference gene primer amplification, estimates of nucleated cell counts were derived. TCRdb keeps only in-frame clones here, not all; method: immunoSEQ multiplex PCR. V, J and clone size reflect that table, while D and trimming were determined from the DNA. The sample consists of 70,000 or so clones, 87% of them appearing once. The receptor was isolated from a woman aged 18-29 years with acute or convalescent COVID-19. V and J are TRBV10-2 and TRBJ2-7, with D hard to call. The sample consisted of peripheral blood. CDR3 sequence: CASSSDPSYEQYF. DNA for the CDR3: TGCGCCAGCAGTAGCGACCCCTCCTACGAGCAGTACTTC.